The T cell receptor (beta chain) under discussion was sequenced for a study of response to subunit inactivated influenza vaccine. Study-level points and caveats: With each seasonal influenza vaccination, the authors suggested, few new T cells are recruited.

This CDR3 region has 15 residues. Germline CDR1 is MNHNS and CDR2 is SASEGT. The V end lost 0 bases, the J end lost 4 bases, and 12 bases lay between the germline ends. A word on this clonotype: Its specificity is unknown.

MiXCR was run by TCRdb on the RT-PCR reads, yielding one entry per CDR3 protein. The sample includes about 650,000 distinct CDR3 sequences, approximately 14% of them seen just once. The TCR comes from a man aged 45-65 years who received an inactivated influenza vaccine. V usage is TRBV6-1 and J usage is TRBJ1-1; TRBD1 is a possible D gene (5 bases). Sequencing was performed on PBMCs from blood, taken roughly 2 weeks before vaccination. DNA for the CDR3: TGTGCCAGCAGTGAAGCAGCGGGGGTGGGCACTGAAGCTTTCTTT. As protein: CASSEAAGVGTEAFF.